A selection of T cell receptor beta chains follows, all from one sample in a study of OX40 agonist ivuxolimab in advanced cancers. The data were produced by immunoSEQ multiplex PCR, yet TCRdb's version contains in-frame clones alone and is incomplete. The sample yields tens of thousands of clones, roughly nine tenths seen once. Sequencing used CD4+ or CD8+ T cells sorted from blood, obtained in a trial of the OX40 agonist ivuxolimab. These receptors were obtained from an adult with an advanced solid tumor such as melanoma, head and neck, liver or kidney cancer. Both conserved end residues are part of each CDR3. The order of the fields is J gene, D gene, clone size, V gene, CDR3 DNA, CDR3 protein. A D gene is named only where the DNA matches it firmly. Size is omitted from some rows. Given values are once, few, many or a class for expanded clones.

J: TRBJ2-7; D: TRBD1; size: -; V: TRBV5-1; DNA: TGCGCCAGCAGCCTCCGGGACAGGGTAAACGAGCAGTACTTC; CDR3: CASSLRDRVNEQYF
J: TRBJ2-1; D: TRBD2; size: -; V: TRBV7-2; DNA: TGTGCCAGCAGCCCTATGACTAGCGGGAGTATTGTTAACAATGAGCAGTTCTTC; CDR3: CASSPMTSGSIVNNEQFF
J: TRBJ1-2; D: TRBD1; size: -; V: TRBV7-3; DNA: TGTGCCAGCAGCTCGGACAGGAGACTGAATGGCTACACCTTC; CDR3: CASSSDRRLNGYTF
J: TRBJ2-2; D: -; size: -; V: TRBV28; DNA: TGTGCCAGCAGTACAACCACAGGTTCGAACACCGGGGAGCTGTTTTTT; CDR3: CASSTTTGSNTGELFF
J: TRBJ1-3; D: -; size: -; V: TRBV7-6; DNA: TGTGCCAGCAGCCCCCGGGACGAAGGAAACACCATATATTTT; CDR3: CASSPRDEGNTIYF
J: TRBJ2-7; D: TRBD1; size: -; V: TRBV4-1; DNA: TGCGCCAGCAGCCTTTTGGACAGGGGCGACTACGAGCAGTACTTC; CDR3: CASSLLDRGDYEQYF
J: TRBJ2-1; D: -; size: -; V: TRBV2; DNA: TGTGCCAGCAGTGACCCGGACCAATACAATGAGCAGTTCTTC; CDR3: CASSDPDQYNEQFF
J: TRBJ2-7; D: -; size: once; V: TRBV5-1; DNA: TGCGCCAGCAGCCCCGACATCTCCTACGAGCAGTACTTC; CDR3: CASSPDISYEQYF
J: TRBJ2-4; D: -; size: -; V: TRBV11-2; DNA: TGTGCCAGCAGCTTAGTGGCGAAAAACATTCAGTACTTC; CDR3: CASSLVAKNIQYF
J: TRBJ2-1; D: -; size: -; V: TRBV28; DNA: TGTGCCAGCAGTTTATCCTCACTCAGCCAGGAGCAGTTCTTC; CDR3: CASSLSSLSQEQFF
J: TRBJ2-1; D: TRBD1; size: -; V: TRBV7-9; DNA: TGTGCCAGCAGCTTAGTGCAGGGGGCCAATGAGCAGTTCTTC; CDR3: CASSLVQGANEQFF
J: TRBJ1-5; D: TRBD1; size: -; V: TRBV27; DNA: TGTGCCGTAAATTCCTTGGGACAGGGCGATCAGCCCCAGCATTTT; CDR3: CAVNSLGQGDQPQHF
J: TRBJ2-5; D: -; size: -; V: TRBV5-6; DNA: TGTGCCAGCAGCTTGGTTAGGACAGAGACCCAGTACTTC; CDR3: CASSLVRTETQYF
J: TRBJ1-2; D: TRBD1; size: -; V: TRBV5-4; DNA: TGTGCCAGCAGCGCATTGACAGGGTATGGCTACACCTTC; CDR3: CASSALTGYGYTF
J: TRBJ1-4; D: TRBD1; size: -; V: TRBV4-1; DNA: TGCGCCAGCAGCCAAGAGAGAGGGGGCGGTGAAAAACTGTTTTTT; CDR3: CASSQERGGGEKLFF
J: TRBJ1-6; D: -; size: once; V: TRBV6-5; DNA: TGTGCCAGCGGTAGCTCCTATAATTCACCCCTCCACTTT; CDR3: CASGSSYNSPLHF
J: TRBJ1-5; D: -; size: -; V: TRBV28; DNA: TGTGCCAGCAGTATCTCGACAGGAATATACAATCAGCCCCAGCATTTT; CDR3: CASSISTGIYNQPQHF
J: TRBJ2-1; D: -; size: -; V: TRBV11-2; DNA: TGTGCCAGCAGCTTAAGTACGGAATACAATGAGCAGTTCTTC; CDR3: CASSLSTEYNEQFF
J: TRBJ1-1; D: -; size: -; V: TRBV11-2; DNA: TGTGCCAGCAGCTTAGATGGGGCTGAAGCTTTCTTT; CDR3: CASSLDGAEAFF
J: TRBJ1-2; D: -; size: -; V: TRBV7-6; DNA: TGTGCCAGCAGCCCGAGCGCGGGGATCTTCTATGGCTACACCTTC; CDR3: CASSPSAGIFYGYTF
J: TRBJ2-7; D: TRBD2; size: -; V: TRBV19; DNA: TGTGCCAGTAGCCGAACTCAAGCGGGGTACTACGAGCAGTACTTC; CDR3: CASSRTQAGYYEQYF
J: TRBJ1-1; D: -; size: once; V: TRBV28; DNA: TGTGCCAGCATAATTCAGGGGTTTACTGAAGCTTTCTTT; CDR3: CASIIQGFTEAFF
J: TRBJ1-2; D: TRBD1; size: -; V: TRBV7-3; DNA: TGTGCCAGCAGCCTGGGACAGGGGGATGGCTACACCTTC; CDR3: CASSLGQGDGYTF